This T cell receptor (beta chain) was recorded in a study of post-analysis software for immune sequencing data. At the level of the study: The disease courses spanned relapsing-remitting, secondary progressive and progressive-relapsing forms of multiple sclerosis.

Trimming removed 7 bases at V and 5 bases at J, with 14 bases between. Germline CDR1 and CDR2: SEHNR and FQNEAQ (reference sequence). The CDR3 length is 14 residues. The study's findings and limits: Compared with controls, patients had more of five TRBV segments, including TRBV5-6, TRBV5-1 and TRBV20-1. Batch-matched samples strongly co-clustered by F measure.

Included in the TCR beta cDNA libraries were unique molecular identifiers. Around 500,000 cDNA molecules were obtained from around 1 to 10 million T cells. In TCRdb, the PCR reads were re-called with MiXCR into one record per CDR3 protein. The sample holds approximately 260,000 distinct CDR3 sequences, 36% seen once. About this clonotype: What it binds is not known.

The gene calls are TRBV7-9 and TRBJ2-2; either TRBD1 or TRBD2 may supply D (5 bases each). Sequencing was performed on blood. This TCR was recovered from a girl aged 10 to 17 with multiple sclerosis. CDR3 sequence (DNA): TGTGCCAGCATCTTTCCGGGGACGACCGGGGAGCTGTTTTTT. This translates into CASIFPGTTGELFF.